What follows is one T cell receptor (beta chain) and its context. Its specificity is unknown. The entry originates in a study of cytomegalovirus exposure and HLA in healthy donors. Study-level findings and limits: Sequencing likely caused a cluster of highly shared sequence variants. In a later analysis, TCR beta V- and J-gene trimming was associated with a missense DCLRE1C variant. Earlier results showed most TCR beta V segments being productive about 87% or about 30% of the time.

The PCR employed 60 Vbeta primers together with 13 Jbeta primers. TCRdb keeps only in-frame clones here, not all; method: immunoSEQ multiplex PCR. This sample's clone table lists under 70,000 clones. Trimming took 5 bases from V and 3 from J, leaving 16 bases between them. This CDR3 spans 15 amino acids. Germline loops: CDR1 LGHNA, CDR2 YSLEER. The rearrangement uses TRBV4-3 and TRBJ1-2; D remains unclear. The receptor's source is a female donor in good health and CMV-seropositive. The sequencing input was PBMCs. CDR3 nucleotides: TGCGCCAGCAGCGTGGGCGCAAGTCGCGACTATGGCTACACCTTC. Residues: CASSVGASRDYGYTF.